Below are 15 T cell receptor beta chains sequenced from a single sample in a study of T cell responses to AZD1222 COVID-19 vaccine. Generated by immunoSEQ multiplex PCR, the TCRdb table keeps only in-frame clones and is missing some. This table holds over 130,000 clones, roughly 92% found once. The specimen comprised peripheral blood, sampled 28 days after the second AZD1222 dose. Receptors originate from an adult who received the AZD1222 COVID-19 vaccine.

The V call is TRBV12-3 or TRBV12-4, the J call TRBJ1-3; D unclear. Deletions cut 7 bases from V and 0 bases from J, with 7 bases between. This CDR3 comprises 13 residues. CDR3 in amino acids: CASILFSGNTIYF. CDR3 bases: TGTGCCAGCATACTCTTCTCTGGAAACACCATATATTTT.

The V and J genes are TRBV5-1 and TRBJ2-7; weak D call: TRBD1 (5 bases). The CDR3 consists of 12 residues. The germline V and J ends were trimmed by 4 bases and 3 bases, with 8 bases remaining between them. Germline CDR1 is SGHRS and CDR2 is YFSETQ. This chain's CDR3 is CASSDTGYEQYF. The CDR3, as DNA: TGCGCCAGCAGCGATACAGGCTACGAGCAGTACTTC.

V gene TRBV6-1 combines with J gene TRBJ2-6; 9 nucleotides line up with TRBD1. CDR1 and CDR2 (germline): MNHNS, SASEGT. This CDR3 spans 17 amino acids. J lost 1 base, V lost 0 bases, and 1 base had no gene match. The CDR3 loop reads CASSEAGQGSGANVLTF. In DNA form, the CDR3 reads TGTGCCAGCAGTGAAGCGGGACAGGGATCTGGGGCCAACGTCCTGACTTTC.

About this clone itself: Other DNA sequences in the sample encode the same CDR3. This sequence joins TRBV12-3 or TRBV12-4 and TRBJ1-2; the D gene is possibly TRBD1 (5 bases). V lost 2 bases to trimming and J lost 3 bases, with 7 bases between them. The CDR3 has 13 residues. For the CDR3, the DNA is TGTGCCAGCAGTTTACGGGGGGACTATGGCTACACCTTC. This gives the protein CASSLRGDYGYTF.

The rearrangement links TRBV15 to TRBJ2-7; D is ambiguous. CDR3 length: 13 amino acids. CDR1 LNHNV and CDR2 YYDKDF come from the germline V gene (reference sequence). Here the CDR3 DNA reads TGTGCCACCAGCAGTAAGTTATCGGGCCATTTAAACGTC. It is translated as CATSSKLSGHLNV.

The chain is built from TRBV4-2 and TRBJ1-2, with a possible D match to TRBD1 (6 bases). Per germline, CDR1 LGHNA and CDR2 YNFKEQ. The V gene lost 1 base and the J gene lost 8 bases, with 17 bases spanning the gap. The CDR3 consists of 15 residues. CDR3 loop: CASSQAEQGPGGYTF. CDR3 DNA: TGTGCCAGCAGCCAAGCCGAACAGGGTCCTGGGGGCTACACCTTC.

The genes are TRBV19 and TRBJ2-3; TRBD1 aligns across 8 bases. Germline V gene data show CDR1 as LNHDA and CDR2 as SQIVND (reference sequence). V lost 3 bases to trimming and J lost 4 bases; unmatched junction nucleotides: 9. The CDR3 contains 16 residues. The CDR3 region is CASSMDRTGPSDTQYF. The CDR3 DNA sequence: TGTGCCAGTAGTATGGATCGGACAGGGCCGTCAGATACGCAGTATTTT.

The chain employs TRBV28 and TRBJ1-3, with 8 bases aligning to TRBD1. Germline CDR1 and CDR2: MDHEN and SYDVKM. The CDR3 is made up of 18 amino acids. V dropped 6 bases and J dropped 0; count of bases not matched to a gene: 13. The CDR3 sequence: CASSPSAGQESSGNTIYF. The CDR3 DNA sequence: TGTGCCAGCAGCCCCTCGGCGGGACAGGAGAGCTCTGGAAACACCATATATTTT.

This chain uses TRBV30 with TRBJ1-2, with TRBD1 matching over 7 bases. CDR3 length: 14 amino acids. Per the germline V gene, CDR1 is GTSNPN and CDR2 is SVGIG (reference sequence). The V gene end was trimmed by 1 base and the J gene end by 7 bases; junction bases not matched to a gene: 9. CDR3 sequence (DNA): TGTGCCTGGAGTGAGGGGGCGAGAGGGCGTGGCTACACCTTC. Its translation: CAWSEGARGRGYTF.

The V and J genes are TRBV3-1 (or the pseudogene TRBV3-2) and TRBJ2-7; D is perhaps TRBD1 (5 bases). Germline V gene sequence: CDR1 LGHDT, CDR2 YNNKEL (reference sequence). This CDR3 has 12 residues. V dropped 6 bases and J dropped 2 bases, with 8 bases sitting between them. DNA for the CDR3: TGTGCCAGCAGTCGGACAACCTACGAGCAGTACTTC. Protein product: CASSRTTYEQYF.

This rearrangement joins TRBV7-2 to TRBJ1-1, with D possibly matching TRBD1 (6 bases). The germline V gene has CDR1 SGHTA and CDR2 FQGNSA. This CDR3 has 16 residues. The V and J ends lost 2 bases and 2 bases respectively, with 15 bases between them. CDR3 residues: CASSLSQGQINTEAFF. The CDR3 nucleotides are TGTGCCAGCAGCTTATCACAGGGACAAATCAACACTGAAGCTTTCTTT.

The chain carries TRBV19 and TRBJ1-5, with D tentatively TRBD1 (6 bases). The V and J ends lost 6 bases and 5 bases respectively, with 8 bases between them. This CDR3 spans 12 amino acids. Germline CDR1 LNHDA, CDR2 SQIVND (reference sequence). The CDR3 spells CASRGGDQPQHF. CDR3 nucleotide sequence: TGTGCCAGTAGGGGGGGCGATCAGCCCCAGCATTTT.

The chain has TRBV11-1 and TRBJ2-5, with 8 bases aligning to TRBD1. The CDR3 contains 14 residues. Losses at the gene ends were 5 bases for V and 3 bases for J; bases not matched to a gene: 5. Per the germline V gene, CDR1 is SGHAT and CDR2 is FQDESV (reference sequence). The CDR3 region has the DNA TGTGCCAGCAGCCGCGGACAGGGCAAAGAGACCCAGTACTTC. Protein sequence: CASSRGQGKETQYF.

The V and J genes are TRBV29-1 and TRBJ2-1, with 8 nucleotides matching TRBD2. CDR1 is SQVTM and CDR2 is ANQGSEA in the germline V gene. Trimming took 1 base from V and 9 from J; bases not matched to a gene: 11. The CDR3 sequence is 15 residues long. The CDR3, as DNA: TGCAGCGTTGAAGGGCTAGCGGGCACCCAGGGTGAGCAGTTCTTC. It codes for CSVEGLAGTQGEQFF.

V usage is TRBV12-3 or TRBV12-4 and J usage is TRBJ2-1; D is unclear. With 7 bases removed from V and 10 bases from J, the gap between germline ends came to 11 bases. The CDR3 is 11 amino acids. This chain's CDR3 is CASTLDGEQFF. CDR3 coding DNA: TGTGCCAGCACCTTGGATGGGGAGCAGTTCTTC.